The 17 T cell receptor beta chains reported below all come from one sample, sequenced in a study of radiotherapy plus CTLA-4 blockade in lung cancer listed by TCRdb under 2018. Libraries were constructed by the immunoSEQ multiplex PCR assay. TCRdb holds this immuneACCESS table with in-frame rearrangements only. Some clones are missing; in checked studies, unresolved V genes explain under half, and the rest has no known cause. In all, the sample holds tens of thousands of clones, and over 75% of those were seen once. Together, the top ten hold 6% to 8.5% of the sample. The material sequenced was peripheral blood, taken from a patient treated with radiotherapy plus ipilimumab. These receptors originate from a human donor with non-small cell lung cancer whose response to radiotherapy plus ipilimumab could not be evaluated.

The rearrangement uses TRBV6-6 and TRBJ2-7; the match to TRBD1 covers 9 bases. V shed 5 bases and J 4 bases; nucleotides not matched to a gene: 0. This CDR3 spans 12 amino acids. CDR1 and CDR2 (germline): MNHNY, SVGAGI (reference sequence). The CDR3 sequence: CASSGTGYEQYF. CDR3 sequence (DNA): TGTGCCAGCAGTGGGACAGGGTACGAGCAGTACTTC.

The chain employs TRBV5-1 and TRBJ1-6; no firm D call. This CDR3 spans 13 amino acids. In germline, CDR1 is SGHRS, CDR2 YFSETQ. V was pared by 1 base and J by 14 bases, with 13 bases between. The CDR3 loop reads CASSLSGVATLHF. The CDR3 DNA is TGCGCCAGCAGCTTGTCCGGGGTGGCGACCCTCCACTTT.

The chain carries TRBV18 and TRBJ2-5, with no clear D. The V end lost 0 bases, the J end lost 2 bases, and 7 bases lay between the germline ends. CDR3 length equals 14 residues. Looked up from germline, CDR1 is KGHSH and CDR2 is LQKENI. The CDR3 sequence: CASSPPSLQETQYF. CDR3 nucleotide sequence: TGTGCCAGCTCACCACCGAGCCTACAAGAGACCCAGTACTTC.

V usage is TRBV7-2 and J usage is TRBJ2-1; TRBD2 matches 11 bases. This CDR3 is 17 amino acids long. Germline assignment: CDR1 SGHTA and CDR2 FQGNSA. V was pared by 0 bases and J by 7 bases, with 8 bases of the junction left unmatched. Here the CDR3 DNA reads TGTGCCAGCAGCTTAGCGGGGGTAGCGGGGGGGTGGAATGAGCAGTTCTTC. Amino acid sequence: CASSLAGVAGGWNEQFF.

This rearrangement joins TRBV6-5 to TRBJ2-3, with 8 bases identical to TRBD2. From germline, CDR1 is MNHEY and CDR2 SVGAGI. CDR3 length equals 15 residues. The junction had 7 bases not matched to a gene; V was cut back by 6 bases and J by 2 bases. DNA of the CDR3: TGTGCCAGCAGCCCCGGGGGGGGCCTCACAGATACGCAGTATTTT. It codes for CASSPGGGLTDTQYF.

The chain is built from TRBV19 and TRBJ2-5; 7 bases are a match to TRBD2. This CDR3 has 16 residues. J gave up 0 bases and V 3 bases, and 7 bases lay outside the gene matches. In germline, CDR1 is LNHDA, CDR2 SQIVND (reference sequence). The CDR3 spells CASSMWAGVDQETQYF. The CDR3 nucleotides are TGTGCCAGTAGTATGTGGGCGGGAGTTGACCAAGAGACCCAGTACTTC.

The gene calls are TRBV28 and TRBJ1-5; 9 bases are shared with TRBD1. This CDR3 contains 19 residues. Trimming at V came to 6 bases and at J to 4 bases, leaving 19 bases not matched to a gene. Germline V CDR1 and CDR2: MDHEN, SYDVKM. The DNA for the CDR3 is TGTGCCAGCAGCCCAAGGCACAGGGGGCGTTATTTGACTAATCAGCCCCAGCATTTT. Translation: CASSPRHRGRYLTNQPQHF.

The V call is TRBV6-5, the J call TRBJ1-1; 7 bases line up with TRBD1. Trimming removed 4 bases from V and 0 bases from J; junction bases left unmatched: 5. Per the germline V gene, CDR1 is MNHEY and CDR2 is SVGAGI. The CDR3 loop spans 15 amino acids. CDR3 nucleotides: TGTGCCAGCAGTTTACAACAGGGGATGAACACTGAAGCTTTCTTT. It codes for CASSLQQGMNTEAFF.

This clone was seen once. The chain recombines TRBV5-1 with TRBJ2-3, with 7 bases aligning to TRBD1. CDR1 is SGHRS, CDR2 YFSETQ, per germline. The CDR3 is 15 residues long. V was pared by 0 bases and J by 2 bases, with 3 bases of the junction left unmatched. The chain's CDR3 is CASSLDGQVTDTQYF. CDR3 nucleotides: TGCGCCAGCAGCTTGGATGGACAGGTCACAGATACGCAGTATTTT.

The J gene is TRBJ1-5, the V gene TRBV30; possible D gene TRBD1, 5 bases. CDR3 length equals 14 residues. V was clipped by 8 bases and J by 2 bases, with 16 bases between them. Per the germline V gene, CDR1 is GTSNPN and CDR2 is SVGIG (reference sequence). The CDR3 sequence is CAANSGVGNQPQHF. The CDR3 region has the DNA TGTGCCGCAAATTCGGGGGTCGGCAATCAGCCCCAGCATTTT.

CDR3 residues: CSTSGGGTLHF. CDR3 nucleotide sequence: TGCAGTACCTCAGGGGGCGGCACCCTCCACTTT. The chain joins TRBV20-1 to TRBJ1-6; TRBD1 aligns across 8 bases. Germline CDR1 reads DFQATT; CDR2 reads SNEGSKA (reference sequence). The CDR3 runs to 11 residues. V lost 8 bases, J lost 14 bases, and 8 bases stayed unmatched.

The chain couples TRBV11-2 to TRBJ1-5; D possibly corresponds to TRBD1 (6 bases). Per germline, CDR1 SGHAT and CDR2 FQNNGV. The CDR3 length is 13 residues. The V gene lost 5 bases and the J gene lost 1 base, with 6 bases spanning the gap. The CDR3: CASSGQSNQPQHF. Here the CDR3 DNA reads TGTGCCAGCAGCGGACAGAGCAATCAGCCCCAGCATTTT.

A few counts support this clone. The chain has TRBV7-8 and TRBJ2-5, with a weak D call TRBD2 (5 bases). The CDR3 totals 13 residues. CDR1 is SGHVS and CDR2 is FQNEAQ in the germline V gene. Trimming left V 3 bases short and J 3 bases short, with 8 bases between. The CDR3 DNA sequence: TGTGCCAGCAGCTTTTACGGGGAAGAGACCCAGTACTTC. Translated, it gives CASSFYGEETQYF.

Points on this clone: Relative to the germline gene, one junction end is altered; a read error may explain this. The rearrangement links TRBV28 to TRBJ2-7; 14 bases agree with TRBD2. The CDR3 totals 12 residues. Germline-derived CDR1 and CDR2 are MDHEN and SYDVKM. CDR3 sequence (DNA): TGTGCCAGCAGTTCCGGGACTAGCGGGAGCATCTTC. Translating gives CASSSGTSGSIF.

J is TRBJ1-4 and V is TRBV9; TRBD1 matches 7 bases. This CDR3 region has 15 residues. V lost 4 bases, J lost 5 bases, and 8 bases stayed unmatched. CDR1 is SGDLS, CDR2 YYNGEE, per germline. CDR3: CASSIRDRPNEKLFF. Written as DNA, the CDR3 is TGTGCCAGCAGCATCCGGGACAGACCCAATGAAAAACTGTTTTTT.

This clone was seen once. The rearrangement links TRBV5-1 to TRBJ1-2; 8 nucleotides line up with TRBD1. The CDR3 is made up of 13 amino acids. V was pared by 4 bases and J by 8 bases, with 7 bases of the junction left unmatched. Germline loops: CDR1 SGHRS, CDR2 YFSETQ. The CDR3 sequence: CASSPGQGFGYTF. CDR3 sequence (DNA): TGCGCCAGCAGCCCAGGACAGGGTTTCGGCTACACCTTC.

This sequence joins TRBV7-9 and TRBJ2-7; D is perhaps TRBD2 (6 bases). This CDR3 contains 14 residues. Trimming took 11 bases from V and 1 from J, leaving 18 bases between them. Germline CDR1 reads SEHNR; CDR2 reads FQNEAQ (reference sequence). Here the CDR3 reads CASREGGNSYEQYF. CDR3 in DNA: TGTGCCTCCCGGGAAGGAGGGAATTCCTACGAGCAGTACTTC.